Listed below are T cell receptor beta chains from one sample, sequenced in a study of blood T cell repertoires in COVID-19. TCRdb keeps only in-frame clones here, not all; method: immunoSEQ multiplex PCR. The table includes hundreds of thousands of clones, 65% to 90% detected once. Specimen: peripheral blood. These TCRs come from a human donor in a cohort sampled during active COVID-19. Both conserved end residues are part of each CDR3. Fields, in order: J gene, V gene, CDR3 length, D gene, CDR3 protein, CDR3 DNA. A D gene is named only where the DNA matches it firmly.

TRBJ2-3,TRBV6-5,15,TRBD1,CATSRVGGYTDTQYF,TGTGCCACTTCAAGAGTAGGGGGCTACACAGATACGCAGTATTTT
TRBJ1-2,TRBV2,15,-,CATKLLITDNYGYTF,TGTGCCACCAAACTACTAATCACGGATAACTATGGCTACACCTTC
TRBJ1-2,TRBV21-1,15,-,CASSKDQGNSYGYTF,TGTGCCAGCAGCAAAGACCAGGGGAATAGCTATGGCTACACCTTC
TRBJ2-7,TRBV5-1,15,-,CASSSLGRLSYEQYF,TGCGCCAGCAGCTCGCTAGGGAGGTTGTCCTACGAGCAGTACTTC
TRBJ2-7,TRBV4-1,12,-,CASRDVGNEQYF,TGCGCCAGCCGAGATGTCGGGAACGAGCAGTACTTC
TRBJ1-2,TRBV7-2,14,TRBD1,CASSYGQGATGYTF,TGTGCCAGCAGCTACGGACAGGGGGCTACTGGCTACACCTTC
TRBJ1-2,TRBV12-3/TRBV12-4,11,-,CASAGYYGYTF,TGTGCCAGCGCGGGGTATTATGGCTACACCTTC
TRBJ1-5,TRBV6-5,16,-,CASSYGPPGLGQPQHF,TGTGCCAGCAGTTACGGCCCGCCAGGGTTGGGTCAGCCCCAGCATTTT
TRBJ2-2,TRBV5-1,17,-,CASSPTIQGPNTGELFF,TGCGCCAGCAGCCCCACAATACAGGGTCCGAACACCGGGGAGCTGTTTTTT
TRBJ2-7,TRBV11-3,14,-,CASSFDHRAREQYF,TGTGCCAGCAGCTTCGATCACAGGGCACGGGAGCAGTACTTC
TRBJ2-7,TRBV2,11,-,CAVTQGDEQYF,TGTGCCGTTACACAGGGAGACGAGCAGTACTTC